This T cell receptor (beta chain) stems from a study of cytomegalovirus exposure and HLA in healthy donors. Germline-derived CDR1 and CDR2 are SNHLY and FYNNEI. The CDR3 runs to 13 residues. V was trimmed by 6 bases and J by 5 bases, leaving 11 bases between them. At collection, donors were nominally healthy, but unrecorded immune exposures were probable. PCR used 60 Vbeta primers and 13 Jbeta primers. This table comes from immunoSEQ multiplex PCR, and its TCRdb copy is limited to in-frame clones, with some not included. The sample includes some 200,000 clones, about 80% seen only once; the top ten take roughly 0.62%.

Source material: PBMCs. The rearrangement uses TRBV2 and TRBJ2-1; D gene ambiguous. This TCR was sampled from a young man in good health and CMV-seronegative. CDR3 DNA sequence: TGTGCCAGCAGCCTTGACTTTCACAATGAGCAGTTCTTC. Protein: CASSLDFHNEQFF.